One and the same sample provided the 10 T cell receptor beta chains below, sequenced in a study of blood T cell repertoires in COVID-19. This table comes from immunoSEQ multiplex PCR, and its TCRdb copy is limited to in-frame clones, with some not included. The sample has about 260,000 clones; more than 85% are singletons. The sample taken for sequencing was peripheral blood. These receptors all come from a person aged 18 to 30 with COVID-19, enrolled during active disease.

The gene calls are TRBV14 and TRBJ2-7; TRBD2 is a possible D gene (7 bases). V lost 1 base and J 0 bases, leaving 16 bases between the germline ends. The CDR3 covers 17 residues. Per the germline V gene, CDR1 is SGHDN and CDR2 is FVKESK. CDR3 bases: TGTGCCAGCAGCCAAGGGGGGCTAGCGGACCTCTCCTACGAGCAGTACTTC. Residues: CASSQGGLADLSYEQYF.

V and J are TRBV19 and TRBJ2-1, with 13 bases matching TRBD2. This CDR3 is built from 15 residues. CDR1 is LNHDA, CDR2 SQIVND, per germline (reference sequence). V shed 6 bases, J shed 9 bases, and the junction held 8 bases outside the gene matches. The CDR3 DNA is TGTGCCAGTAGCATTGGGACTAGCGGGATAGGTGAGCAGTTCTTC. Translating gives CASSIGTSGIGEQFF.

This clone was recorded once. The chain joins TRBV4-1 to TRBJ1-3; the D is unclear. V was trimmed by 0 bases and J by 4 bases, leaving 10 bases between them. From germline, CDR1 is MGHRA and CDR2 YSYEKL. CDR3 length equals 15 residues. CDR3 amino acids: CASSQDSRPGNTIYF. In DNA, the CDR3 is TGCGCCAGCAGCCAAGATTCGCGTCCCGGAAACACCATATATTTT.

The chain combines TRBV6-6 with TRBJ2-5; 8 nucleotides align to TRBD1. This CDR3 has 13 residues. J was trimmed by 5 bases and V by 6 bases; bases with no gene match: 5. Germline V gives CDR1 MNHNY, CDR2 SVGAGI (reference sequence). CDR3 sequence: CASRPTGGETQYF. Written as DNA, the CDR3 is TGTGCCAGCAGACCCACAGGGGGGGAGACCCAGTACTTC.

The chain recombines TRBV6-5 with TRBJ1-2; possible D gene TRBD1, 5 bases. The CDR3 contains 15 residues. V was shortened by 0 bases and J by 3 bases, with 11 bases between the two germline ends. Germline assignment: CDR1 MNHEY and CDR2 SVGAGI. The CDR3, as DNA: TGTGCCAGCAGTTACTCCCAGGGCGCGGACTATGGCTACACCTTC. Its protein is CASSYSQGADYGYTF.

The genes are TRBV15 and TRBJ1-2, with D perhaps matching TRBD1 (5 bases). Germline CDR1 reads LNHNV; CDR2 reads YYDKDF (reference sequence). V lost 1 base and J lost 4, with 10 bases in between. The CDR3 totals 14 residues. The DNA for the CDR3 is TGTGCCACCAGCAGAGTGGCAGGGCCCTATGGCTACACCTTC. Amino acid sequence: CATSRVAGPYGYTF.

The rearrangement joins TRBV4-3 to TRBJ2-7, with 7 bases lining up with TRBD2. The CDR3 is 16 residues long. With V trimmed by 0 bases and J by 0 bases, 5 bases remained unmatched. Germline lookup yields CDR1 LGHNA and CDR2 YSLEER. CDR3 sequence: CASSQDRAGSSYEQYF. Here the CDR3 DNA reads TGCGCCAGCAGCCAAGACAGAGCGGGGAGCTCCTACGAGCAGTACTTC.

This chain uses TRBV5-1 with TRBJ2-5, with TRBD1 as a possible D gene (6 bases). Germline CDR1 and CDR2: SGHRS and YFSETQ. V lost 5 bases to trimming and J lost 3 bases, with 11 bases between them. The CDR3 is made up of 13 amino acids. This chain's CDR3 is CASREPGEETQYF. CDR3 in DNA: TGCGCCAGCAGGGAACCAGGGGAAGAGACCCAGTACTTC.

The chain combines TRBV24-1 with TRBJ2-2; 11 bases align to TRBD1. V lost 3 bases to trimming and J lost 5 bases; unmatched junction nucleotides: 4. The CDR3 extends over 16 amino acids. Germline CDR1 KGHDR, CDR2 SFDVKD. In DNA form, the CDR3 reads TGTGCCACCAGTGATCTAGGACAGGGGGCAACCGGGGAGCTGTTTTTT. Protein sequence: CATSDLGQGATGELFF.

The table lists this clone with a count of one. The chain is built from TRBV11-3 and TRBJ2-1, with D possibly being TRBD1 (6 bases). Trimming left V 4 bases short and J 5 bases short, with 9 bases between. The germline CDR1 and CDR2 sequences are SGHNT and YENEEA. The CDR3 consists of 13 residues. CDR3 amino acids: CASSWDTDNEQFF. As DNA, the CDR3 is TGTGCCAGCAGCTGGGACACGGACAATGAGCAGTTCTTC.